This T cell receptor (beta chain) came from a study of T cell responses to AZD1222 COVID-19 vaccine. Using immunoSEQ multiplex PCR, the repertoire was profiled, and TCRdb retains in-frame clones only, with some absent. The top ten clones hold 0.85% to 0.95% of a sample with under 150,000 clones, about 94% of them seen once. The V gene end was trimmed by 7 bases and the J gene end by 7 bases; junction bases not matched to a gene: 12. This CDR3 has 16 amino acids. The germline V gene encodes CDR1 SGHAT and CDR2 FQNNGV. Whole-study results and caveats: CD4 TCRs associated with vaccination spanned spike, dominating at 160-218 and 743-854. Regions left unmutated in variants are reportedly the target of nearly half of spike-specific TCRs.

In its sample, this clone was seen once. Its antigen remains unknown. This clonotype was sampled from an adult in good health. The chain has TRBV11-2 and TRBJ2-5; 13 positions agree with TRBD2. The source was peripheral blood, collected on day 0 of AZD1222 vaccination. CDR3 amino acids: CASTPGLAGASRTQYF. The CDR3, as DNA: TGTGCCAGCACCCCCGGACTAGCGGGGGCGTCGCGGACCCAGTACTTC.